This TCR beta chain was recovered during a study of T cell changes during pregnancy in multiple sclerosis. CDR3 size: 13 residues. The V and J ends lost 11 bases and 0 bases, in that order; junction bases with no gene match: 2. Germline V gene data show CDR1 as MNHNS and CDR2 as SASEGT. The repertoire was sequenced with immunoSEQ multiplex PCR; TCRdb's copy has only in-frame clones and lacks some. The sample contains under 75,000 clones, about 90% of which appear only once. The starting material was peripheral blood, obtained in the third trimester of pregnancy. The gene calls are TRBV6-1 and TRBJ2-1; 9 bases are a match to TRBD1. The TCR originated in a female donor in good health, enrolled as a control in a pregnancy study. CDR3 sequence reads: CAGQGSSYNEQFF. The DNA for the CDR3 is TGTGCCGGACAGGGGAGCTCCTACAATGAGCAGTTCTTC.